This entry features one T cell receptor (beta chain) sequence. The data are from a study of T cell repertoires in cytomegalovirus infection. Study-level information: Signatures in public TCR beta sequences pointed to both CMV infection and matching HLA type.

The CDR3 loop spans 11 amino acids. V lost 1 base and J 5 bases, leaving 3 bases between the germline ends. Looked up from germline, CDR1 is LGHNT and CDR2 is FRNRAP. TCRdb passed the reads through MiXCR, listing each CDR3 protein once. Counted here are around 450,000 distinct CDR3 sequences, roughly a third occurring once; the ten biggest clones make up about an eighth. Specimen: PBMCs. The source of this sequence is a human donor in good health (CMV status not recorded). Some clones in this sample may be carry-over from other donors' samples. This rearrangement joins TRBV12-5 to TRBJ2-7, with D unresolved. CDR3: CASGLGDEQYF. The CDR3 nucleotides are TGTGCTAGTGGTTTGGGTGACGAGCAGTACTTC. Combining the CDR3 with reference TRBV12-5 and TRBJ2-7 gives the whole variable domain DARVTQTPRHKVTEMGQEVTMRCQPILGHNTVFWYRQTMMQGLELLAYFRNRAPLDDSGMPKDRFSAEMPDATLATLKIQPSEPRDSAVYFCASGLGDEQYFGPGTRLTVT.